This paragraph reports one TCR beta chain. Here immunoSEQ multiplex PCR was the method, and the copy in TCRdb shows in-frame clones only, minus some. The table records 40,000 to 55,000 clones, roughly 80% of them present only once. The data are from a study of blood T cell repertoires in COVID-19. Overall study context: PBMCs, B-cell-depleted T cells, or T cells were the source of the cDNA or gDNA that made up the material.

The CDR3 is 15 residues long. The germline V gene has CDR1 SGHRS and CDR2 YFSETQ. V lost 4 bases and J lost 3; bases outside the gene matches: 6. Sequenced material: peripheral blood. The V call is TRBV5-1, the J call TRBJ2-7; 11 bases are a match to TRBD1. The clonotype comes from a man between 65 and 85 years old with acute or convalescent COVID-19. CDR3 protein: CASSHSGTGGYEQYF. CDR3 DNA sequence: TGCGCCAGCAGCCATTCCGGGACAGGGGGCTACGAGCAGTACTTC.